This TCR beta chain was identified in a study of blood T cell repertoires in COVID-19. Study-wide context: Acute-phase and convalescent COVID-19 samples originated in the United States, Italy and Spain. Nucleic acid was either cDNA or gDNA, and it came from T cells, B-cell-depleted T cells, or PBMCs.

The CDR3 is 15 amino acids. V lost 5 bases and J 4 bases, leaving 15 bases between the germline ends. Germline V gene sequence: CDR1 SNHLY, CDR2 FYNNEI. In the authors' workflow: Estimated nucleated cell counts came from reference gene primer amplification. Profiled with immunoSEQ multiplex PCR; TCRdb holds only in-frame clones, not every one. The D gene and trimming were derived from the DNA, and the V and J assignments and clone size from that table. The sample lists more than 200,000 clones; 75% to 90% were seen once. This receptor was obtained from a man between 40 and 49 years old with acute or convalescent COVID-19. This chain links TRBV2 with TRBJ2-1, with D possibly matching TRBD2 (7 bases). The sample was peripheral blood. The CDR3 loop reads CASSYRGAAYNEQFF. In DNA, the CDR3 is TGTGCCAGCAGTTACCGGGGGGCGGCTTACAATGAGCAGTTCTTC. Together with reference TRBV2 and TRBJ2-1, the CDR3 gives the full variable domain: EPEVTQTPSHQVTQMGQEVILRCVPISNHLYFYWYRQILGQKVEFLVSFYNNEISEKSEIFDDQFSVERPDGSNFTLKIRSTKLEDSAMYFCASSYRGAAYNEQFFGPGTRLTVL.